The source of this T cell receptor beta chain is a study of PD-L1 blockade in urothelial cancer. Study-wide background: Prior chemotherapy regimens per patient numbered 0 to 3.

Germline V CDR1 and CDR2: KGHSH, LQKENI. The CDR3 totals 14 residues. J was trimmed by 2 bases and V by 3 bases; bases with no gene match: 3. The protocol was immunoSEQ multiplex PCR, while the TCRdb copy is restricted to in-frame clones and leaves out a portion. The table lists 75,000 to 95,000 clones, over 90% of them singletons, with approximately 9% in the top ten. Source: PBMCs, taken around atezolizumab (anti-PD-L1) treatment. This TCR was sampled from a man aged 55 to 70 with urothelial cancer. This chain connects TRBV18 to TRBJ1-2; TRBD1 matches 7 bases. The CDR3 DNA reads as TGTGCCAGCTCACCTTCAGGGGGGAACTATGGCTACACCTTC. Protein sequence: CASSPSGGNYGYTF.